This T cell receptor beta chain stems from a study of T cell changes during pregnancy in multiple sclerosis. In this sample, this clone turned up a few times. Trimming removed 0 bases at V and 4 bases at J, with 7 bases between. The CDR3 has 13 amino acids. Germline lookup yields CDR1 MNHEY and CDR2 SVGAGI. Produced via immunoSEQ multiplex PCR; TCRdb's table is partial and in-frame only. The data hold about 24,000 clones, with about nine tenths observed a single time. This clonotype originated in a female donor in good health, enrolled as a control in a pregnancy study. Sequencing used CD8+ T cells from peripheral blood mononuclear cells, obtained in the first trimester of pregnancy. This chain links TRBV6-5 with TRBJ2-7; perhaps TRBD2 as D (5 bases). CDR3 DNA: TGTGCCAGCAGTTACTCTCGGGGATACGAGCAGTACTTC. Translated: CASSYSRGYEQYF.